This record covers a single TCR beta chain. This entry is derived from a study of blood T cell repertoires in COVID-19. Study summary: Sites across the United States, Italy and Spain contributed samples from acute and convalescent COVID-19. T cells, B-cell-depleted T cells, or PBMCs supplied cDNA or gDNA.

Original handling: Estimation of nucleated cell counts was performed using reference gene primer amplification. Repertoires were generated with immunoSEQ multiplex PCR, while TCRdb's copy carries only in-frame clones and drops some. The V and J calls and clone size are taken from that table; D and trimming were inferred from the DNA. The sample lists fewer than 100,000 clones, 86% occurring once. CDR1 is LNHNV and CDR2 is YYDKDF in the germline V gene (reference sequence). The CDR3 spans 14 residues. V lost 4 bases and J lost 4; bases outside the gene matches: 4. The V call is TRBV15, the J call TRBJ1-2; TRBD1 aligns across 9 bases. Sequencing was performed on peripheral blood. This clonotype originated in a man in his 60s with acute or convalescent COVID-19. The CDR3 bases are TGTGCCACCAGCACAGTGACAGGGGGCTATGGCTACACCTTC. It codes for CATSTVTGGYGYTF.